This entry concerns a single TCR beta chain. The data are from a study of blood T cell repertoires in COVID-19. CDR1 is PRHDT and CDR2 is FYEKMQ in the germline V gene (reference sequence). The CDR3 loop spans 16 amino acids. V was trimmed by 1 base and J by 11 bases, leaving 20 bases between them. Assay used: immunoSEQ multiplex PCR; TCRdb lists only in-frame clones, some missing. This table holds 300,000 to 400,000 clones, around 85% found once. Membership in each cohort depended on participant-reported clinical history. The sequence was collected from a woman younger than 45 who had been exposed to COVID-19. V and J are TRBV13 and TRBJ1-4, with a tentative D call TRBD1 (6 bases). Sequencing was performed on PBMCs or T cells enriched from blood (not recorded which). The CDR3 region is CASSLAPGDPSGKLFF. CDR3 in DNA: TGTGCCAGCAGCTTAGCGCCAGGGGACCCCTCTGGGAAACTGTTTTTT.